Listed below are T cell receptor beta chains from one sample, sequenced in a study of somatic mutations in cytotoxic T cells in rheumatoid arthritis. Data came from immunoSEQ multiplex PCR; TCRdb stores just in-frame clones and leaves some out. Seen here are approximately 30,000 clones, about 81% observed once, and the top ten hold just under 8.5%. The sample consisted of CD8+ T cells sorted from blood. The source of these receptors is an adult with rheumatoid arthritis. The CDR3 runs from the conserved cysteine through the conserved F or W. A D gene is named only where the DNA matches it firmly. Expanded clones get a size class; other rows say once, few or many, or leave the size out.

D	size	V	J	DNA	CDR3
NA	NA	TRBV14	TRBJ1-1	TGTGCCAGCAGCCAAGTAACGCCTGCTGGGGACACTGAAGCTTTCTTT	CASSQVTPAGDTEAFF
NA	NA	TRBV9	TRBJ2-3	TGTGCCAGCACCCCCGGGGGTACAGATACGCAGTATTTT	CASTPGGTDTQYF
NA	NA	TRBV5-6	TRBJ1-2	TGTGCCAGCAGCTTGCTAACTCCGGCTTATGGCTACACCTTC	CASSLLTPAYGYTF
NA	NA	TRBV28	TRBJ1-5	TGTGCCATCCTGGGGACATCTATGCGCAATCAGCCCCAGCATTTT	CAILGTSMRNQPQHF
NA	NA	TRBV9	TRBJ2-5	TGTGCCAGCAGCGTAGCCATGGGGACCGCTGACATGAAGACCCAGTACTTC	CASSVAMGTADMKTQYF
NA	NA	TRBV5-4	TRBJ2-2	TGTGCCAGCAGCTTGGCGGCTGACGACGCCGGGGAGCTGTTTTTT	CASSLAADDAGELFF
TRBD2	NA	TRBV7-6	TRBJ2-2	TGTGCCAGCAGCGCGACCAAGGGACTAGCTTTCACCGGGGAGCTGTTTTTT	CASSATKGLAFTGELFF
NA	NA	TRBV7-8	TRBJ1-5	TGTGCCAGCAGTTCGCGGGGAGGGGAGGCAGTTCAGCCCCAGCATTTT	CASSSRGGEAVQPQHF
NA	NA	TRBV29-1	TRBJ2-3	TGCAGCGTTGAAGTCTGGGGAGCTTCTAGCACAGATACGCAGTATTTT	CSVEVWGASSTDTQYF
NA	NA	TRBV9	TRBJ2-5	TGTGCCAGCAGCGTAGGGGGAGGGGGACAAGAGACCCAGTACTTC	CASSVGGGGQETQYF
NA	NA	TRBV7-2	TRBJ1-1	TGTGCCAGCAGCTTAATCGATGAGGGTTTTGCTGAAGCTTTCTTT	CASSLIDEGFAEAFF
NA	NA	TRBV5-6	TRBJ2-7	TGTGCCAGCAGTTACACCGGGACACTCAACGAGCAGTACTTC	CASSYTGTLNEQYF
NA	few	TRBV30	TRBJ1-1	TGTGCCTGGAGTGTAGGGGGGAGCACTGAAGCTTTCTTT	CAWSVGGSTEAFF
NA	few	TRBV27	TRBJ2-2	TGTGCCAGCAGGACACGGGGCACCGGGGAGCTGTTTTTT	CASRTRGTGELFF
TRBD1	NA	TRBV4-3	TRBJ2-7	TGCGCCAGCAGCCAAAACAGGGGACCCTCCTACGAGCAGTACTTC	CASSQNRGPSYEQYF
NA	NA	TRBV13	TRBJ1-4	TGTGCCAGCCGCCACCAAGGGGGTGAAAGTGAAAAACTGTTTTTT	CASRHQGGESEKLFF
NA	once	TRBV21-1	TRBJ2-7	TGTGCCAGCAGCAAAGTGGCTGAGGTAACCTACGAGCAGTACTTC	CASSKVAEVTYEQYF
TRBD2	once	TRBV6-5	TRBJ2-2	TGTGCCACCTCAACCGGGACTAGCGAGGCCGGGGAGCTGTTTTTT	CATSTGTSEAGELFF
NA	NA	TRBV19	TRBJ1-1	TGTGCCAGTAGTATGGGGGGAGGCGGCACTGAAGCTTTCTTT	CASSMGGGGTEAFF
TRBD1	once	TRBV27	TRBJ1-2	TGTGCCAGCAGTTCTCCGGGACAGGGGAACTATGGCTACACCTTC	CASSSPGQGNYGYTF
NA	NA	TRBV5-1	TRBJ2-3	TGCGCCAGCAGCTTGGCGGGACCTGGCGGATTGGATACGCAGTATTTT	CASSLAGPGGLDTQYF
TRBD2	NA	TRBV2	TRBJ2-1	TGTGCCAGCAGTGCGGCTAGCGGGAGCAATGAGCAGTTCTTC	CASSAASGSNEQFF
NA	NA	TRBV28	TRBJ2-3	TGTGCCAGCAGTTCCCCCCGGGACCCGAGGGGCACAGATACGCAGTATTTT	CASSSPRDPRGTDTQYF
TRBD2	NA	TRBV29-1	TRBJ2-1	TGCAGCGTTGACCCAGCGGGGGGTAGCTCCTACAATGAGCAGTTCTTC	CSVDPAGGSSYNEQFF
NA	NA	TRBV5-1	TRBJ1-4	TGCGCCAGCAGCTTGGTTGGACAGCCTGGAAAACTGTTTTTT	CASSLVGQPGKLFF
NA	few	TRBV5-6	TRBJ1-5	TGTGCCAGCAGCTTGTGGACCTCCGGGGCCCAGCATTTT	CASSLWTSGAQHF
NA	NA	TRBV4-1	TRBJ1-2	TGCGCCAGCAGCCGAACCGTGGGCGCCTCCGAGGGCTACACCTTC	CASSRTVGASEGYTF
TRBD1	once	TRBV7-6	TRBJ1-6	TGTGCCAGCAGCGCAGGGGGCTATAATTCACCCCTCCACTTT	CASSAGGYNSPLHF
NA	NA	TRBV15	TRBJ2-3	TGTGCCACCAGCAGCCCAGGGAGGCCACCGAGCACAGATACGCAGTATTTT	CATSSPGRPPSTDTQYF
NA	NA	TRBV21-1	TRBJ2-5	TGTGCCAGCAGCCGGATAGCGGGGGGGCCGGAGGAGACCCAGTACTTC	CASSRIAGGPEETQYF
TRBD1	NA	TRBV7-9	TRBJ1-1	TGTGCCAGCAGCTTAGACGGAGGGGACAGGAGAAACACTGAAGCTTTCTTT	CASSLDGGDRRNTEAFF
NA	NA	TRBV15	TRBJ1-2	TGTGCCACCAAGGGCACAGCCTACTATGGCTACACCTTC	CATKGTAYYGYTF
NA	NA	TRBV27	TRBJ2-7	TGTGCCAGCAGTTCCCGGAGTGGGACACAAGAGCAGTACTTC	CASSSRSGTQEQYF
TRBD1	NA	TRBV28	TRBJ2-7	TGTGCCAGCAGTCCCAGACAGGGCTACGAGCAGTACTTC	CASSPRQGYEQYF
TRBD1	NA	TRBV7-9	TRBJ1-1	TGTGCCAGCAGCTTAGCGCTTCGGCAGGGGGCCGACACTGAAGCTTTCTTT	CASSLALRQGADTEAFF
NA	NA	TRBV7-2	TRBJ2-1	TGTGCCAGCAGCTCCCCAGGGCCCATCAATGAGCAGTTCTTC	CASSSPGPINEQFF
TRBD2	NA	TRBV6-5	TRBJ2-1	TGTGCCAGCAGCCCACCGGGACTAGACTACAATGAGCAGTTCTTC	CASSPPGLDYNEQFF
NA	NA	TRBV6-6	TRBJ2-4	TGTGCCAGCAGTTACGGGGGGATCGAAAACATTCAGTACTTC	CASSYGGIENIQYF
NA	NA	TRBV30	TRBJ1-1	TGTGCCTGGACCTGGGGGGGAGGGACTGAAGCTTTCTTT	CAWTWGGGTEAFF
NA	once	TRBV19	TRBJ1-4	TGTGCCAGTAGCCCTAGATGGGGAGGGTTTGATGAAAAACTGTTTTTT	CASSPRWGGFDEKLFF
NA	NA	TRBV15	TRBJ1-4	TGTGCCACCAGCGGGGGTGGGCAGGGAAATGAAAAACTGTTTTTT	CATSGGGQGNEKLFF
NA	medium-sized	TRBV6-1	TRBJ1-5	TGTGCCAGCAGTGTAGAGGAGGGCGGGGGCAATCAGCCCCAGCATTTT	CASSVEEGGGNQPQHF
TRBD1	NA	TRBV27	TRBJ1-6	TGTGCCAGCAGTTCGACAGGGCGCTCACCCCTCCACTTT	CASSSTGRSPLHF
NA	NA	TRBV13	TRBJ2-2	TGTGCCAGCAGCTTAGGTTCGAGGGGAGGTACCGGGGAGCTGTTTTTT	CASSLGSRGGTGELFF
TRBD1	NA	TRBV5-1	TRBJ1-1	TGCGCCAGCAGCTTGGCTGGGACAGGGTACACTGAAGCTTTCTTT	CASSLAGTGYTEAFF
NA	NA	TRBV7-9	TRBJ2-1	TGTGCCAGCAGCGCCGGATACAATGAGCAGTTCTTC	CASSAGYNEQFF
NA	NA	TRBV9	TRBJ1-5	TGTGCCAGCAGCGTAGGGCAAAGCAATCAGCCCCAGCATTTT	CASSVGQSNQPQHF
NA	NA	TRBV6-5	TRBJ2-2	TGTGCCAGCAGCCTTACCCCCGGGGAGCTGTTTTTT	CASSLTPGELFF
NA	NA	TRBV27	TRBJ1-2	TGTGCCAGCAGTCCGGACGGTAACTATGGCTACACCTTC	CASSPDGNYGYTF
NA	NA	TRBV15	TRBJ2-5	TGTGCCACCAGCAGAGATAAAAGGACAATCTGGGAGACCCAGTACTTC	CATSRDKRTIWETQYF
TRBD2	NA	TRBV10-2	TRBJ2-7	TGCGCCAGCGGGACGAGCGGGAGGCTCTACGAGCAGTACTTC	CASGTSGRLYEQYF
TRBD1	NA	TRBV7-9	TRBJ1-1	TGTGCCAGCAGCGGTCCCGGGACAGGGGGCGGGGAGCCTGAAGCTTTCTTT	CASSGPGTGGGEPEAFF
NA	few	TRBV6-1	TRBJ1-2	TGTGCCAGCAACCTTGGGGGGCTTGGCTACACCTTC	CASNLGGLGYTF
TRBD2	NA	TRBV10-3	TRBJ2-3	TGTGCCATCAGACACAGCGGGGGGTATAACCTATCCTCCAAAAATACGCAGTATTTT	CAIRHSGGYNLSSKNTQYF
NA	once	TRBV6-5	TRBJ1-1	TGTGCCAGCAGTTATTCGGGGCGGAACACTGAAGCTTTCTTT	CASSYSGRNTEAFF
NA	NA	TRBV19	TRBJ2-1	TGTGCCAGTAGTATGGTCGGTGGGAACAATGAGCAGTTCTTC	CASSMVGGNNEQFF
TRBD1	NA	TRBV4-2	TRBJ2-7	TGTGCCAGCAGCCAAGATTACAGGGGCTACGAGCAGTACTTC	CASSQDYRGYEQYF
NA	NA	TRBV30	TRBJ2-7	TGTGCCTGGACTACTGGGGTTGAGCAGTACTTC	CAWTTGVEQYF
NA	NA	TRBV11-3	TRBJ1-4	TGTGCCAGCAGCTTAAGGGCAGGCATCTATGAAAAACTGTTTTTT	CASSLRAGIYEKLFF